The next 25 T cell receptor beta chains were all read from a single sample in a study of spatial heterogeneity in lung cancer. From the 5' RACE reads, TCRdb called clonotypes with MiXCR, one entry per CDR3 protein. The sample yields around 87,000 distinct CDR3 sequences, approximately 12% seen once. Noted time point: sample taken at primary tumor resection. Tumor, nontumor lung or frozen PBMC supplied whole RNA that was sequenced unsorted. The sample in question was PBMCs, obtained at surgery. All receptors derive from a male donor with early-stage non-small cell lung cancer.

J is TRBJ1-4 and V is TRBV7-9; 7 bases are a match to TRBD1. The CDR3 totals 14 residues. Per germline, CDR1 SEHNR and CDR2 FQNEAQ (reference sequence). With 5 bases clipped from V and 7 bases from J, the junction kept 7 bases outside the gene matches. In DNA, the CDR3 is TGTGCCAGCAGCGACGACAGGGTTCCTGAAAAACTGTTTTTT. Encoded protein: CASSDDRVPEKLFF.

This clonotype was seen a handful of times. The rearrangement links TRBV10-1 to TRBJ2-2; D is ambiguous. The CDR3 is 16 residues long. Trimming stripped 8 bases from V and 0 bases from J, with 16 bases between. Germline V gives CDR1 WNHNN, CDR2 SYGVQD (reference sequence). The CDR3: CASGRAVAANTGELFF. The CDR3 coding sequence is TGCGCCAGCGGCCGGGCAGTAGCTGCGAACACCGGGGAGCTGTTTTTT.

The J gene is TRBJ2-1, the V gene TRBV20-1; the D is unclear. Trimming removed 0 bases from V and 7 bases from J, with 16 bases in between. Per germline, CDR1 DFQATT and CDR2 SNEGSKA (reference sequence). This CDR3 comprises 15 residues. The CDR3 DNA reads as TGCAGTGCTAGAGATCTCCAAGGCCCTGGAAATGAGCAGTTCTTC. It translates to CSARDLQGPGNEQFF.

The chain combines TRBV28 with TRBJ1-1, with 8 positions matching TRBD1. Trimming took 3 bases from V and 6 from J; bases not matched to a gene: 15. Germline CDR1 and CDR2: MDHEN and SYDVKM. The CDR3 covers 17 residues. The CDR3 DNA reads TGTGCCAGCAGTTTGCTCGACCACAGGGGGGCAGGGGCTGAAGCTTTCTTT. The encoded protein is CASSLLDHRGAGAEAFF.

This clonotype was observed at least ten times. The J gene is TRBJ1-6, the V gene TRBV7-9; D not resolved. The CDR3 runs to 14 residues. Germline V gene data show CDR1 as SEHNR and CDR2 as FQNEAQ (reference sequence). V dropped 0 bases and J dropped 10 bases, with 10 bases sitting between them. CDR3 protein: CASSLAIGESPLHF. CDR3 nucleotides: TGTGCCAGCAGCTTAGCGATCGGAGAATCACCCCTCCACTTT.

V is TRBV5-1 and J is TRBJ2-3; D uncertain. This CDR3 comprises 15 residues. CDR1 is SGHRS, CDR2 YFSETQ, per germline. The ends were cut back, 0 bases at V and 2 bases at J, with 10 bases in the middle. The CDR3 region is CASSLDGQLTDTQYF. The CDR3 region has the DNA TGCGCCAGCAGCTTGGACGGCCAACTCACAGATACGCAGTATTTT.

This clonotype was detected only a few times. The chain is built from TRBV7-2 and TRBJ1-1; the D is unclear. Trimming took off 2 bases at V and 8 bases at J, with 12 bases between the two ends. Germline CDR1 and CDR2: SGHTA and FQGNSA. The CDR3 loop spans 13 amino acids. The CDR3 here is CASSLRPGDEAFF. The CDR3 bases are TGTGCCAGCAGCTTACGGCCAGGAGACGAAGCTTTCTTT.

This clonotype was observed many times. The chain couples TRBV5-4 to TRBJ2-3; D possibly corresponds to TRBD2 (6 bases). The CDR3 length is 13 residues. Trimming removed 3 bases from V and 10 bases from J, with 15 bases in between. Germline V lookup: CDR1 SGHNT, CDR2 YYREEE (reference sequence). The DNA for the CDR3 is TGTGCCAGCAGCTGGAAAGAGCGGGCTTCGCAGTATTTT. Protein: CASSWKERASQYF.

V and J are TRBV7-8 and TRBJ1-1; D gene unclear. This CDR3 has 12 amino acids. Per germline, CDR1 SGHVS and CDR2 FQNEAQ. The V and J ends lost 4 bases and 6 bases respectively, with 9 bases between them. Here the CDR3 reads CASSSGKPEAFF. The CDR3 nucleotides are TGTGCCAGCAGCTCCGGGAAACCTGAAGCTTTCTTT. The full variable domain, rest sourced from reference TRBV7-8 and TRBJ1-1, is GAGVSQSPRYKVAKRGQDVALRCDPISGHVSLFWYQQALGQGPEFLTYFQNEAQLDKSGLPSDRFFAERPEGSVSTLKIQRTQQEDSAVYLCASSSGKPEAFFGQGTRLTVV.

V gene TRBV27 combines with J gene TRBJ2-1, with a possible D match to TRBD1 (5 bases). This CDR3 is 14 amino acids long. Germline V gene sequence: CDR1 MNHEY, CDR2 SMNVEV (reference sequence). Trimming pared 8 bases from V and 2 bases from J, leaving 13 bases between. CDR3 nucleotides: TGTGCCAGCCATGACCAGGGCCCCTACAATGAGCAGTTCTTC. Residues: CASHDQGPYNEQFF.

This clonotype was observed many times. This chain joins TRBV20-1 and TRBJ2-7; 8 nucleotides align to TRBD1. The CDR3 sequence is 15 residues long. V gave up 0 bases and J gave up 2 bases; unmatched junction bases: 6. CDR1 DFQATT and CDR2 SNEGSKA come from the germline V gene (reference sequence). The CDR3 here is CSARDPQGAAYEQYF. For the CDR3, the DNA is TGCAGTGCTAGAGATCCCCAGGGGGCTGCCTACGAGCAGTACTTC.

The table lists this clonotype with a few counts. The rearrangement uses TRBV10-3 and TRBJ1-1; no clear D. The V gene lost 2 bases and the J gene lost 5 bases, with 15 bases spanning the gap. CDR3 size: 15 residues. Per the germline V gene, CDR1 is ENHRY and CDR2 is SYGVKD. CDR3 loop: CAISEGVTLGTEAFF. In DNA form, the CDR3 reads TGTGCCATCAGTGAGGGCGTGACCCTGGGGACTGAAGCTTTCTTT.

This chain connects TRBV21-1 to TRBJ2-1. TRBV21-1 is termed a pseudogene. This CDR3 has 13 residues. The CDR3 spells CASSKIGDNEQFF. CDR3 nucleotides: TGTGCCAGCAGCAAAATCGGGGACAATGAGCAGTTCTTC.

The chain links TRBV7-2 to TRBJ1-2; TRBD1 might be the D (5 bases). The CDR3 is made up of 14 amino acids. The ends were cut back, 5 bases at V and 2 bases at J, with 12 bases in the middle. CDR1 and CDR2 (germline): SGHTA, FQGNSA. Here the CDR3 reads CASSPSRQNYGYTF. CDR3 bases: TGTGCCAGCAGCCCGTCAAGACAGAACTATGGCTACACCTTC.

This clonotype was counted at least ten times. The rearrangement uses TRBV28 and TRBJ2-5; D tentatively fits TRBD1 or TRBD2 (5 bases each). Trimming removed 6 bases at V and 0 bases at J, with 11 bases between. The CDR3 contains 14 residues. Looked up from germline, CDR1 is MDHEN and CDR2 is SYDVKM. CDR3 DNA sequence: TGTGCCAGCAGGGGGGACCCGTACCAAGAGACCCAGTACTTC. This gives the protein CASRGDPYQETQYF.

The J gene is TRBJ1-2, the V gene TRBV20-1, with a tentative D call TRBD1 (5 bases). Trimming removed 6 bases at V and 2 bases at J, with 10 bases between. Germline CDR1 DFQATT, CDR2 SNEGSKA (reference sequence). CDR3 length: 12 residues. The CDR3 is CSAGGKNYGYTF. DNA for the CDR3: TGCAGTGCCGGGGGAAAGAACTATGGCTACACCTTC.

This chain connects TRBV10-3 to TRBJ2-2; the match to TRBD1 covers 7 bases. V lost 6 bases, J lost 3 bases, and 4 bases stayed unmatched. CDR1 and CDR2 from the germline V gene are ENHRY and SYGVKD. The CDR3 runs to 14 residues. CDR3 nucleotides: TGTGCCATCAGCGACAGGGTCGACACCGGGGAGCTGTTTTTT. Amino acids: CAISDRVDTGELFF.

The chain combines TRBV9 with TRBJ1-1; weak D call: TRBD1 (5 bases). The germline V gene has CDR1 SGDLS and CDR2 YYNGEE. The CDR3 is 15 residues long. Trimming took off 4 bases at V and 0 bases at J, with 13 bases between the two ends. CDR3: CASSLDGGLNTEAFF. In DNA form, the CDR3 reads TGTGCCAGCAGCTTAGACGGGGGATTGAACACTGAAGCTTTCTTT.

This clonotype was counted many times. The J gene is TRBJ2-1, the V gene TRBV12-3 or TRBV12-4, with 11 bases matching TRBD2. There are 15 residues in the CDR3. V shed 10 bases and J 6 bases; nucleotides not matched to a gene: 11. CDR3 amino acids: CATGEGLADINEQFF. Here the CDR3 DNA reads TGTGCCACTGGCGAGGGACTAGCGGACATCAATGAGCAGTTCTTC.

This clonotype has more than one count but fewer than ten. The chain combines TRBV6-5 with TRBJ1-1; D gene uncertain. Germline CDR1 and CDR2: MNHEY and SVGAGI. This CDR3 contains 16 residues. The V gene lost 0 bases and the J gene lost 2 bases, with 13 bases spanning the gap. CDR3 DNA sequence: TGTGCCAGCAGTTACTCCTTGAGAGCGGGCAACACTGAAGCTTTCTTT. Translation: CASSYSLRAGNTEAFF.

This rearrangement joins TRBV20-1 to TRBJ2-3; weak D call: TRBD2 (5 bases). Germline V lookup: CDR1 DFQATT, CDR2 SNEGSKA (reference sequence). This CDR3 is 14 amino acids long. The V gene lost 3 bases and the J gene lost 0 bases, with 10 bases spanning the gap. CDR3 coding DNA: TGCAGTGCTAGGAGAGCGGAGAGCACAGATACGCAGTATTTT. Protein sequence: CSARRAESTDTQYF.

The J gene is TRBJ2-5, the V gene TRBV30; perhaps TRBD2 as D (5 bases). The CDR3 is made up of 16 amino acids. The germline V gene encodes CDR1 GTSNPN and CDR2 SVGIG (reference sequence). Trimming left V 1 base short and J 0 bases short, with 15 bases between. In DNA form, the CDR3 reads TGTGCCTGGAGTGGTGTGGTTGGCGGGCACCAAGAGACCCAGTACTTC. It yields the protein CAWSGVVGGHQETQYF.

Comments on this clonotype: A much larger clonotype is one base distant, so this may be a read error. The CDR3 bases are TGTGCCTGCAGACCAGCCGGGACAGGGTATCAGCCCCAGCATTTT. It translates to CACRPAGTGYQPQHF. The chain employs TRBV28 and TRBJ1-5, with 9 bases matching TRBD1. Germline V gene lookup returns CDR1 MDHEN and CDR2 SYDVKM. The CDR3 spans 15 residues.

The V gene is TRBV24-1, the J gene TRBJ1-5; the D is unclear. Germline CDR1 is KGHDR and CDR2 is SFDVKD. The CDR3 extends over 12 amino acids. The V gene lost 10 bases and the J gene lost 1 base, with 7 bases spanning the gap. The DNA of the CDR3 is TGTGCCACAAGCGCGAGCAATCAGCCCCAGCATTTT. It translates to CATSASNQPQHF.

This clonotype was seen ten or more times. The chain joins TRBV7-8 to TRBJ2-7, with a weak D call TRBD2 (5 bases). The germline gives CDR1 SGHVS, CDR2 FQNEAQ. This CDR3 spans 14 amino acids. Trimming took off 2 bases at V and 3 bases at J, with 11 bases between the two ends. The CDR3 DNA sequence: TGTGCCAGCAGCTTAAGCGGCGATCACTACGAGCAGTACTTC. Translation: CASSLSGDHYEQYF.